Included here is one TCR beta chain sequence, with context. The data are from a study of CD8+CD57+ T cells in acquired aplastic anemia. Study details: Sorted CD4+ and CD8+ cells gave an average of approximately 3 ug of DNA.

Both TCR beta VDJ combination and CDR3 sequence profiling were carried out. Genomic DNA was the template for this profiling. TCRdb re-called the reads with MiXCR, one entry per CDR3 protein. The table has around 170,000 distinct CDR3 sequences, roughly half seen once. Germline CDR1 and CDR2: LGHNA and YNFKEQ. The V gene end was trimmed by 0 bases and the J gene end by 6 bases; junction bases not matched to a gene: 11. This CDR3 region has 18 residues. Only patients with CD8+CD57+ cell expansion on flow cytometry were chosen for sequencing. Patient blood was sampled before any therapy had been received.

The sequenced sample consisted of sorted CD4+, CD8+, or CD8+CD57+ T cells (not recorded which) from PBMCs. This receptor was identified in a human donor with aplastic anemia. The chain employs TRBV4-2 and TRBJ2-1; 10 bases are shared with TRBD2. CDR3 sequence: CASSQDLAPSGRSNEQFF. Written as DNA, the CDR3 is TGTGCCAGCAGCCAAGATCTGGCGCCTAGCGGGAGAAGCAATGAGCAGTTCTTC.